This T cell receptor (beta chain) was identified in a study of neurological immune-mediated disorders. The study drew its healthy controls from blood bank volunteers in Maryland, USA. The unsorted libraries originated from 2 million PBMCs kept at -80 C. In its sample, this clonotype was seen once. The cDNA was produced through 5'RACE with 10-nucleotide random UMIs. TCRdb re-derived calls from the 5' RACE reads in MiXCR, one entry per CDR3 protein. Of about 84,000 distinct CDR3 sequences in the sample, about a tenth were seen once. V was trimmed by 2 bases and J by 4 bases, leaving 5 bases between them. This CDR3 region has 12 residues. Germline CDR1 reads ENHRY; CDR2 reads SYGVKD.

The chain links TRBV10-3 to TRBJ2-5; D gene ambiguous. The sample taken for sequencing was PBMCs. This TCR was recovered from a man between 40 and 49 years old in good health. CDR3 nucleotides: TGTGCCATCAGTGAGGGTCTAGAGACCCAGTACTTC. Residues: CAISEGLETQYF.